The 12 T cell receptor beta chains below were found in one sample sequenced in a study of shared clonotypes between healthy human individuals. TCRdb's copy holds only in-frame clones and misses some; the assay was immunoSEQ multiplex PCR. The sample records fewer than 650,000 clones, around 78% being singletons. The material sequenced was PBMCs. The receptors come from a woman between 40 and 50 years old in good health. Some clones in this sample may be carry-over from other donors' samples.

The V call is TRBV15, the J call TRBJ2-1; 10 bases map to TRBD2. Germline V gene sequence: CDR1 LNHNV, CDR2 YYDKDF (reference sequence). This CDR3 has 14 residues. V lost 4 bases, J lost 8 bases, and 5 bases stayed unmatched. CDR3 loop: CATSTIAGGHEQFF. The CDR3, as DNA: TGTGCCACCAGCACCATAGCGGGAGGCCATGAGCAGTTCTTC.

This chain connects TRBV7-9 to TRBJ1-1; D is ambiguous. This CDR3 is built from 14 residues. CDR1 and CDR2 (germline): SEHNR, FQNEAQ (reference sequence). V lost 1 base, J lost 6 bases, and 12 bases lay in between. In DNA, the CDR3 is TGTGCCAGCAGCTTAGAATACGACGGGGCTGAAGCTTTCTTT. Protein sequence: CASSLEYDGAEAFF.

The chain couples TRBV25-1 to TRBJ2-5; TRBD1 aligns across 11 bases. This CDR3 is built from 13 residues. The junction had 4 bases not matched to a gene; V was cut back by 6 bases and J by 7 bases. In germline, CDR1 is MGHDK, CDR2 SYGVNS. The CDR3 nucleotides are TGTGCCAGCAGGGACAGGGGGCTCGGGACCCAGTACTTC. Encoded protein: CASRDRGLGTQYF. The complete variable domain, with remaining parts taken from reference TRBV25-1 and TRBJ2-5, reads EADIYQTPRYLVIGTGKKITLECSQTMGHDKMYWYQQDPGMELHLIHYSYGVNSTEKGDLSSESTVSRIRTEHFPLTLESARPSHTSQYLCASRDRGLGTQYFGPGTRLLVL.

A few counts support this clone. This chain links TRBV5-4 with TRBJ2-7, with 10 bases fitting TRBD2. Looked up from germline, CDR1 is SGHNT and CDR2 is YYREEE (reference sequence). V dropped 4 bases and J dropped 0; count of bases not matched to a gene: 4. This CDR3 is 15 amino acids long. The CDR3 region has the DNA TGTGCCAGCAGCACCAGACTAGCGGGCTCCTACGAGCAGTACTTC. Encoded protein: CASSTRLAGSYEQYF.

V and J are TRBV2 and TRBJ2-1; D is undetermined. The CDR3 sequence is 12 residues long. V shed 7 bases and J shed 4 bases, with 8 bases lying between them. The germline V gene encodes CDR1 SNHLY and CDR2 FYNNEI. CDR3 bases: TGTGCCAGCATGCGAGAGTACAATGAGCAGTTCTTC. Translating gives CASMREYNEQFF.

On this clone itself: The same CDR3 arises from other DNA sequences in this sample as well. The V call is TRBV18, the J call TRBJ2-7; 7 positions match TRBD1. V lost 5 bases and J lost 5; bases outside the gene matches: 6. CDR3 length equals 13 residues. Germline CDR1 and CDR2: KGHSH and LQKENI. The CDR3 reads CASSWDSLDEQYF. CDR3 nucleotides: TGTGCCAGCTCATGGGACAGCCTCGACGAGCAGTACTTC.

The chain joins TRBV7-2 to TRBJ2-7; D uncertain. V was trimmed by 10 bases and J by 5 bases, leaving 12 bases between them. CDR1 and CDR2 from the germline V gene are SGHTA and FQGNSA. The CDR3 extends over 11 amino acids. Here the CDR3 reads CAISSGDEQYF. The CDR3 DNA sequence: TGTGCCATCTCGAGTGGCGACGAGCAGTACTTC.

The CDR3, as DNA: TGTGCCAGCAGTTTATGGGACAGGTCCTACGAGCAGTACTTC. The encoded protein is CASSLWDRSYEQYF. The V call is TRBV28, the J call TRBJ2-7, with TRBD1 matching over 7 bases. The CDR3 is 14 amino acids. The germline CDR1 and CDR2 sequences are MDHEN and SYDVKM. The V segment lost 0 bases and the J segment 1 base; nucleotides outside the gene matches: 0.

J is TRBJ2-5 and V is TRBV4-1; D may be TRBD1 or TRBD2 (6 bases each). V gave up 1 base and J gave up 2 bases, with 17 bases separating them. CDR1 is MGHRA, CDR2 YSYEKL, per germline. This CDR3 contains 17 residues. The CDR3 reads CASSQGGAGALQETQYF. The CDR3 nucleotides read TGCGCCAGCAGCCAAGGGGGGGCTGGAGCCCTTCAAGAGACCCAGTACTTC.

This chain uses TRBV7-2 with TRBJ2-5; 12 nucleotides match TRBD2. J gave up 5 bases and V 5 bases, and 6 bases lay outside the gene matches. This CDR3 comprises 15 residues. Germline-derived CDR1 and CDR2 are SGHTA and FQGNSA. CDR3 nucleotides: TGTGCCAGCAGCCCTATGGGACTAGCGGGTGAGACCCAGTACTTC. Protein sequence: CASSPMGLAGETQYF.

The chain recombines TRBV28 with TRBJ2-7, with D perhaps matching TRBD1 (5 bases). Per the germline V gene, CDR1 is MDHEN and CDR2 is SYDVKM. The CDR3 loop spans 11 amino acids. V lost 5 bases, J lost 4 bases, and 6 bases lay in between. The CDR3 sequence is CASSPGYEQYF. As DNA, the CDR3 is TGTGCCAGCAGTCCAGGGTACGAGCAGTACTTC.

Concerning this clone: An end of the junction differs from the germline gene, which may be a read error. The V call is TRBV6-5, the J call TRBJ2-3; D unresolved. The V gene's germline CDR1 is MNHEY and CDR2 SVGAGI. The CDR3 length is 15 residues. CDR3 sequence (DNA): TGTGCCACCAGTGTTAATGGGAAACGAGCGGATACGCAGTATTTT. Protein product: CATSVNGKRADTQYF.